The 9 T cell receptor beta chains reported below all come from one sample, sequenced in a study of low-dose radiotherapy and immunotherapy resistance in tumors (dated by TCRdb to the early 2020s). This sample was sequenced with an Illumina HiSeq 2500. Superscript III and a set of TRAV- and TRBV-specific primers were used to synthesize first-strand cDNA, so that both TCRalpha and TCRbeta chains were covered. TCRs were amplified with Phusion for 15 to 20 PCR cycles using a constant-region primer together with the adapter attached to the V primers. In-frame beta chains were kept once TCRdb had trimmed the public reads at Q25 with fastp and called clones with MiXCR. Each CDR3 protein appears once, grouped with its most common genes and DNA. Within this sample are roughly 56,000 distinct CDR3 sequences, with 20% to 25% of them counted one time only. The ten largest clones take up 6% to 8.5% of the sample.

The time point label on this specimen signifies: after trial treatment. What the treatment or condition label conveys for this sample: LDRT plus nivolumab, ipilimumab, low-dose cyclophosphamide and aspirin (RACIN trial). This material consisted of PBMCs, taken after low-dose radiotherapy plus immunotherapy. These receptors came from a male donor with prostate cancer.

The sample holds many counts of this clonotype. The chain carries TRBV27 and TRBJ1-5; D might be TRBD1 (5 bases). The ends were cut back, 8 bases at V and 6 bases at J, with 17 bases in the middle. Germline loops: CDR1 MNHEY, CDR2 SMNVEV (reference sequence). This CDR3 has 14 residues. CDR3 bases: TGTGCCAGCGCTGACGGGACCGGGGGTCAGCCCCAGCATTTT. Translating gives CASADGTGGQPQHF.

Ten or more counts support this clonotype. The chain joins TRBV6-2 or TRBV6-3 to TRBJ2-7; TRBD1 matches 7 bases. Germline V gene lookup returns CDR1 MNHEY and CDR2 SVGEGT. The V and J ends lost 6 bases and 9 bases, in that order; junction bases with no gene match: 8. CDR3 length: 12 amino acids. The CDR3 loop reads CASRRDRAVQYF. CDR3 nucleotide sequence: TGTGCCAGCAGAAGAGACAGGGCGGTGCAGTACTTC.

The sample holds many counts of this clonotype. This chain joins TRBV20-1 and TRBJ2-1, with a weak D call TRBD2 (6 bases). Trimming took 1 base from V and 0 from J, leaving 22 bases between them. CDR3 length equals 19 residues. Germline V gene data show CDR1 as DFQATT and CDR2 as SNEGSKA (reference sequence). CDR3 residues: CSARVPEGLVVGSYNEQFF. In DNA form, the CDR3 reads TGCAGTGCTAGAGTACCGGAGGGCCTAGTAGTAGGCTCCTACAATGAGCAGTTCTTC.

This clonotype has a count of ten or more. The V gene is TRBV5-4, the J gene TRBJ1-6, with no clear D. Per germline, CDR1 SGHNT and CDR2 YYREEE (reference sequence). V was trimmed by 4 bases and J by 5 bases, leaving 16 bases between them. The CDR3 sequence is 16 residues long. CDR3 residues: CASSAFSPGNNSPLHF. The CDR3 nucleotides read TGTGCCAGCAGCGCTTTTTCCCCCGGCAATAATTCACCCCTCCACTTT.

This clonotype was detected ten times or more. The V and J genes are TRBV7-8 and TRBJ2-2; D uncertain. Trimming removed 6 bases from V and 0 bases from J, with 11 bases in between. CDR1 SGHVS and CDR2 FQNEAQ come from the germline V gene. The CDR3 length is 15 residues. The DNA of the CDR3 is TGTGCCAGCAGATCCGGTCAGACGAACACCGGGGAGCTGTTTTTT. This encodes CASRSGQTNTGELFF.

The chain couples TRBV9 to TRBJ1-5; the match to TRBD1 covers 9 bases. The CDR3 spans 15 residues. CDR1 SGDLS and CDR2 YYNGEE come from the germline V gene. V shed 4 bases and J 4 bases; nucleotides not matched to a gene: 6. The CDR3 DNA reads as TGTGCCAGCAGCCCAGGGGACAGGGCGAATCAGCCCCAGCATTTT. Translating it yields CASSPGDRANQPQHF.

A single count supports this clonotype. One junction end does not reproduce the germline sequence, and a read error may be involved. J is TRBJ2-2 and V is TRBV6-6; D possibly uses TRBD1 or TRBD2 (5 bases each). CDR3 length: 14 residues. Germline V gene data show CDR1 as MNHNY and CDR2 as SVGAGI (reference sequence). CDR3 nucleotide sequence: TGTGCCAGCATCAACGCAGGGTTCACCGGGGAGCAGTTTTTT. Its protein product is CASINAGFTGEQFF.

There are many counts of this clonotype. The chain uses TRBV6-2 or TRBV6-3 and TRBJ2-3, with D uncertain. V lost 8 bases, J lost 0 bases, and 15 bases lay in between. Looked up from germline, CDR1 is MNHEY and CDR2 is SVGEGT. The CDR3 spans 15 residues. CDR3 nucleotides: TGTGCCAGCCATGCGTTTTTCGGTAGCACAGATACGCAGTATTTT. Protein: CASHAFFGSTDTQYF.

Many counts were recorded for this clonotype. The CDR3 DNA reads as TGCGCCAGCAGCCAGGAAACTAGCTCAGATACGCAGTATTTT. Translated, it gives CASSQETSSDTQYF. The genes are TRBV4-1 and TRBJ2-3, with D possibly matching TRBD2 (6 bases). This CDR3 has 14 amino acids. The V and J ends lost 3 bases and 4 bases respectively, with 11 bases between them. Germline CDR1 reads MGHRA; CDR2 reads YSYEKL.